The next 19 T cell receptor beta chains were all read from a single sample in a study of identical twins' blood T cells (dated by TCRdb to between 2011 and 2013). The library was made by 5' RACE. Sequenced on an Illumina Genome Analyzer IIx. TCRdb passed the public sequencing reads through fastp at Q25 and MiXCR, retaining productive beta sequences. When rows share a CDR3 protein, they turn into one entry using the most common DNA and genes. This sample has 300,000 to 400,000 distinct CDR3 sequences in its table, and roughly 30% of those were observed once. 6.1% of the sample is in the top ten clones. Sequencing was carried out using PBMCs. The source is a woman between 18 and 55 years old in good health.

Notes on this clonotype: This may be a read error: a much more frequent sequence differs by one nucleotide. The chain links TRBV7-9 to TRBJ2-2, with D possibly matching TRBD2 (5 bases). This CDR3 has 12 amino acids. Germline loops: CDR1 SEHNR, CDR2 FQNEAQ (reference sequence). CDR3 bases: TGTGCCAGCAGCTGGGATGCCGGGGAGCTGCTTTTT. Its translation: CASSWDAGELLF.

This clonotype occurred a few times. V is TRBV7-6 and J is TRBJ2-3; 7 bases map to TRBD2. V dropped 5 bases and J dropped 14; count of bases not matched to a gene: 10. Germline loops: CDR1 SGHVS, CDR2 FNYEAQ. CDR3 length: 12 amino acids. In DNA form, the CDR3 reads TGTGCCAGCAGCCCTCCAGCGGGGTCGTCGTATTTT. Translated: CASSPPAGSSYF.

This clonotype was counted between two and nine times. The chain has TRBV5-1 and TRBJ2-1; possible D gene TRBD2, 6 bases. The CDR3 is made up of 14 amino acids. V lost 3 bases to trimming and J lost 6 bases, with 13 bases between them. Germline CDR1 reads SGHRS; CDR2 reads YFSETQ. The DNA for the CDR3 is TGCGCCAGCAGCTCGGCCACGGGAGCCAATGAGCAGTTCTTC. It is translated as CASSSATGANEQFF.

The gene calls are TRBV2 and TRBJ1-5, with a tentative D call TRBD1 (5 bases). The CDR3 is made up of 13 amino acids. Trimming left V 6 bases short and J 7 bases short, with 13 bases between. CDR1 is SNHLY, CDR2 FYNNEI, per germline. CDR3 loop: CASRDRPNQPQHF. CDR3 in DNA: TGTGCCAGCAGAGACAGACCTAACCAGCCCCAGCATTTT.

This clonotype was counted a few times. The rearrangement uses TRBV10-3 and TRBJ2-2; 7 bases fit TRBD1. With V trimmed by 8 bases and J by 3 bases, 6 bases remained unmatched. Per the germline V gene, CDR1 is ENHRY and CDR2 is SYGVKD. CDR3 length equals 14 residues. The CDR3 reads CAISRGQDTGELFF. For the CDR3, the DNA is TGTGCCATCTCGAGGGGGCAGGACACCGGGGAGCTGTTTTTT.

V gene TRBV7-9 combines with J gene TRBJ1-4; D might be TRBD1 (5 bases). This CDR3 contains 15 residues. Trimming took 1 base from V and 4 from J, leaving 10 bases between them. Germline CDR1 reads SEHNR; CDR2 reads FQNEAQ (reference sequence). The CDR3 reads CASSLEWGRNEKLFF. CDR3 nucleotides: TGTGCCAGCAGCTTAGAATGGGGACGTAATGAAAAACTGTTTTTT.

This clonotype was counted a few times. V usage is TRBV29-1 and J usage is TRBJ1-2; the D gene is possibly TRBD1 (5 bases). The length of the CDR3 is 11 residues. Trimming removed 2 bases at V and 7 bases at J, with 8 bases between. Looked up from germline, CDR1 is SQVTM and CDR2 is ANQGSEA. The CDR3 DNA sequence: TGCAGCGTTGAATGGGACCGTGGCTACACCTTC. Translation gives CSVEWDRGYTF.

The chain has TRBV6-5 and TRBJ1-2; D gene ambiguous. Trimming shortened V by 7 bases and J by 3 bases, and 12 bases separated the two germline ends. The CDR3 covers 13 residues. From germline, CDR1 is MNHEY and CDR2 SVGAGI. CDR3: CASKKDGDYGYTF. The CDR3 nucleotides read TGTGCCAGCAAAAAAGACGGGGACTATGGCTACACCTTC.

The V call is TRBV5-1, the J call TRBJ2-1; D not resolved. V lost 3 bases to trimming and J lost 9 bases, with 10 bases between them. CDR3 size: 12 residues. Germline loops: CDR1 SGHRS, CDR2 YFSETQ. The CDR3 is CASSSQRREQFF. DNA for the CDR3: TGCGCCAGCAGCTCCCAGAGGCGTGAGCAGTTCTTC.

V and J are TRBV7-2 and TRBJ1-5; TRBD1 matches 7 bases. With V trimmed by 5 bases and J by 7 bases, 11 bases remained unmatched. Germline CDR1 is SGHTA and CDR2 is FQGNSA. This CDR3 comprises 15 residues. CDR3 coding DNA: TGTGCCAGCAGCCCCGGACAGGTGAGGGGGCAGCCCCAGCATTTT. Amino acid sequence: CASSPGQVRGQPQHF.

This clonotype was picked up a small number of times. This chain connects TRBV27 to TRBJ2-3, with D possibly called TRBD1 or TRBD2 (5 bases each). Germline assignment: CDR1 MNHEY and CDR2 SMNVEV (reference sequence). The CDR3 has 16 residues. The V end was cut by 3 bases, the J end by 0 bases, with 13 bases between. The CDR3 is CASSFTGRESTDTQYF. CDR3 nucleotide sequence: TGTGCCAGCAGTTTTACGGGGCGAGAAAGCACAGATACGCAGTATTTT.

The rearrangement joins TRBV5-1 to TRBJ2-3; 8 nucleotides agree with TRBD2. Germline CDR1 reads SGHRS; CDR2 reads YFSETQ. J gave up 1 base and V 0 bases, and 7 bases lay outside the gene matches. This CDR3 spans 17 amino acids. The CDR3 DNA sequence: TGCGCCAGCAGCTTGGCCTGGAGTAGCGGGGGCACAGATACGCAGTATTTT. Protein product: CASSLAWSSGGTDTQYF.

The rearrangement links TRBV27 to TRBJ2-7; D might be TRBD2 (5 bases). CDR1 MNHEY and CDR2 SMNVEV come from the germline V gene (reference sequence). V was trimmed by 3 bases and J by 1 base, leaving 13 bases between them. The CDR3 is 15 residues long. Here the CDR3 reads CASSLRAGQSYEQYF. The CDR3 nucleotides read TGTGCCAGCAGTTTGCGGGCCGGGCAATCCTACGAGCAGTACTTC.

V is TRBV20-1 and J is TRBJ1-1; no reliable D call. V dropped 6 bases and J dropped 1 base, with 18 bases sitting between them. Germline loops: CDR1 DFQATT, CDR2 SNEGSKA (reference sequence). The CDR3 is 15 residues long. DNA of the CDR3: TGCAGTGCCCCCCCCCGAGCAGCCGCGAACACTGAAGCTTTCTTT. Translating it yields CSAPPRAAANTEAFF.

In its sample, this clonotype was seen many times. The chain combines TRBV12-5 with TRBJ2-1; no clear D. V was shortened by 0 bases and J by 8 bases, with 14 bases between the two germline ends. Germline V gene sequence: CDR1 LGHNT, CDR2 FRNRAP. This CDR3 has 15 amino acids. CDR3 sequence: CASGLVLLRLDEQFF. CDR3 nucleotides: TGTGCTAGTGGTTTGGTACTCCTCAGGTTGGATGAGCAGTTCTTC.

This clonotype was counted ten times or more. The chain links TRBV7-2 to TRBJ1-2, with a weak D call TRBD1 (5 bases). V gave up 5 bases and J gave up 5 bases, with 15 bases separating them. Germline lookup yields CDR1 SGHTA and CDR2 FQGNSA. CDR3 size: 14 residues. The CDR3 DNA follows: TGTGCCAGCAGCCCCAGGGAGGGTTGGTATGGCTACACCTTC. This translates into CASSPREGWYGYTF.

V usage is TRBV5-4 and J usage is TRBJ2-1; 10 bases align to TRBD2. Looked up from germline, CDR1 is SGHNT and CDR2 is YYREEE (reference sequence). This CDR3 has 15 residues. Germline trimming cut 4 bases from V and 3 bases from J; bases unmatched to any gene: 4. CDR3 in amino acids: CASSPRTSGYNEQFF. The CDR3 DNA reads TGTGCCAGCAGCCCCCGGACTAGCGGCTACAATGAGCAGTTCTTC.

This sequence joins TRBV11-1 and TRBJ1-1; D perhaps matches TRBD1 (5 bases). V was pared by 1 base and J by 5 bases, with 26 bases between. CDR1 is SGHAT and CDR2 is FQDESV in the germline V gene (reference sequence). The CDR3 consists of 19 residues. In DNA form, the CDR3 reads TGTGCCAGCAGCTTAGAATTGCAGGGCGCGCGTAGTGGGGGAACTGAAGCTTTCTTT. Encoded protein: CASSLELQGARSGGTEAFF.

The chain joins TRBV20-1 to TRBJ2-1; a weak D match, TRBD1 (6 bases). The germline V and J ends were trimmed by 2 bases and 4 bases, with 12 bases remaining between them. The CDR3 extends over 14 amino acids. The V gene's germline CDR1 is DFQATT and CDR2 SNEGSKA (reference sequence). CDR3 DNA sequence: TGCAGTGCTAGACGGACAGCAATTTACAATGAGCAGTTCTTC. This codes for CSARRTAIYNEQFF.